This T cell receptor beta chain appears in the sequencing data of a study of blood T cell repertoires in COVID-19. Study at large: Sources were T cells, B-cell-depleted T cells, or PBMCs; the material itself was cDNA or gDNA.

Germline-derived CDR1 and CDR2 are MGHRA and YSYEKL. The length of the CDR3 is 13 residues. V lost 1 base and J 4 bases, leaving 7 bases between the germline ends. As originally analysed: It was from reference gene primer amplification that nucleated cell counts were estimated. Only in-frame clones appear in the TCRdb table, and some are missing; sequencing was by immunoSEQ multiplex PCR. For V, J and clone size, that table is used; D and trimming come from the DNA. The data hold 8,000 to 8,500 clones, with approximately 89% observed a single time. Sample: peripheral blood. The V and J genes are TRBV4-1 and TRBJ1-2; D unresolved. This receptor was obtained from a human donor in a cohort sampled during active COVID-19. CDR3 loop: CASSQVTVYGYTF. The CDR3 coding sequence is TGCGCCAGCAGCCAAGTTACAGTCTATGGCTACACCTTC.